The T cell receptor (beta chain) described here comes from a study of regulatory T cells in long-lasting Graves disease. Building of the TCR beta libraries involved iRepertoire HTBI primers and Arm-PCR of CDR3 regions. TCRdb itself ran the multiplex PCR reads through MiXCR, one entry per CDR3 protein. The profile covers fewer than 450,000 distinct CDR3 sequences, with about 15% appearing a single time and about 8% taken by the ten largest. The time point here: newly diagnosed GD, antithyroid drugs for less than 3 months. PBMC-extracted RNA yielded the TCR library. Into tubes containing EDTA, about 10 milliliters of peripheral blood were drawn. The V gene lost 1 base and the J gene lost 6 bases, with 1 base spanning the gap. The CDR3 covers 10 residues. As concerns this clonotype: This could be a read error, since a much larger clone is one nucleotide away.

This same sample was also taken into another study, of T cells in Graves' hyperthyroidism and ophthalmopathy. That publication notes: Recently diagnosed hyperthyroidism of less than 2 months' duration affected patients aged 18 to 65. HTBI primers were the set used in a first-round RT-PCR of the TCR CDR3.

V and J are TRBV12-3 or TRBV12-4 and TRBJ2-7, with D unresolved. This clonotype was obtained from a woman in her forties with Graves disease. Sequenced here: peripheral blood mononuclear cells (PBMCs), sampled at new diagnosis, from a patient treated with antithyroid drugs. CDR3 residues: CASSLVEQYF. As DNA, the CDR3 is TGTGCCAGCAGTTTAGTCGAGCAGTACTTC.